This T cell receptor (beta chain) was sequenced in a study of T-cell memory formation after mild COVID-19. As for this clonotype: Its antigen remains unknown.

CDR3 length: 16 residues. Germline loops: CDR1 SGHVS, CDR2 FQNEAQ. Between the trimmed V and J ends, which lost 3 bases and 4 bases, there was a span of 18 bases. Barcoded TCR alpha and TCR beta cDNA libraries with UMIs came from 5'RACE using constant-segment primers. TCRdb reprocessed the 5' RACE reads with MiXCR, giving one entry per CDR3 protein. The sample lists just over 300,000 distinct CDR3 sequences; less than 20% were seen once. Notes on the study in general: Researchers could not confirm that second-wave clones peaking on day 37 targeted SARS-CoV-2. Some SARS-CoV-2-responding clones were already detected in memory before infection. Clones contracting across day 15 to 85 had a balanced CD4/CD8 profile; later expanding clones leaned CD4+.

Sequenced input: PBMCs or a T cell subset sorted from them (not recorded which). The sequence derives from a man aged 18 to 30 who had mild COVID-19 (a few samples of this study predate the infection). Cell type and time point are not known. J is TRBJ1-2 and V is TRBV7-8, with a weak D call TRBD1 (5 bases). The CDR3 reads CASSFELGRVVYGYTF. The CDR3, as DNA: TGTGCCAGCAGCTTTGAGTTGGGCAGGGTTGTCTATGGCTACACCTTC.